This T cell receptor beta chain was captured in a study of vaccination and CD4 T cells after COVID-19. Study context: Spike peptides, overlapping and drawn from SARS-CoV-2, HCoV-NL63, HCoV-OC43 and HCoV-229E, were used to stimulate cells.

Of note for this clonotype: Its matching antigen is unknown.

With the Oncomine TCR Beta short-read assay, DNA from cultured CD4+ T cells was sequenced. DNA came from CD4+ T cells after culture. In TCRdb, the PCR reads were re-called with MiXCR into one record per CDR3 protein. The sample lists about 7,300 distinct CDR3 sequences, approximately 70% occurring once. Noted treatment: approximately 11-day PBMC culture with coronavirus spike peptide pools or control peptides (ViraFEST assay). Gathered ahead of the COVID-19 pandemic (2011-2018) were the CD4+ T cells of the unexposed donor. Germline values: CDR1 DFQATT, CDR2 SNEGSKA (reference sequence). Trimming took 3 bases from V and 9 from J; bases not matched to a gene: 14. The length of the CDR3 is 14 residues.

Material: CD4+ T cells from blood, cultured in vitro. The source of this sequence is a human donor in good health. This sequence joins TRBV20-1 and TRBJ2-7, with 7 bases matching TRBD2. CDR3 protein: CSASVGRLHAVQYF. CDR3 nucleotide sequence: TGCAGTGCTAGTGTCGGGAGGCTCCATGCGGTGCAGTACTTC.